This TCR beta chain was observed in a study of cytomegalovirus exposure and HLA in healthy donors. Whole-study results and caveats: Earlier results showed most TCR beta V segments being productive about 90% or about 30% of the time. A later analysis, which compared TCR beta chains of equal frequency, found the HLA-associated ones more clonally expanded.

60 Vbeta and 13 Jbeta primers were used in PCR. The assay was immunoSEQ multiplex PCR, and TCRdb's table has in-frame clones only and misses some. The profile shows around 180,000 clones, under 85% of them singletons. Remarks on this clone: The antigen is not known.

Sequences were obtained from PBMCs. The receptor was isolated from a man between 18 and 29 years old in good health and CMV-seronegative.

CDR3 in amino acids: CASTGGVTDTQYF. CDR3 nucleotides: TGTGCCAGTACAGGGGGCGTCACAGATACGCAGTATTTT. The rearrangement uses TRBV9 and TRBJ2-3; TRBD1 matches at 9 bases. Germline V gives CDR1 SGDLS, CDR2 YYNGEE. V was pared by 8 bases and J by 2 bases, with 3 bases of the junction left unmatched. The CDR3 spans 13 residues.